The clone carrying this TCR beta chain occurred a few times. This CDR3 comprises 18 residues. Looked up from germline, CDR1 is SGHRS and CDR2 is YFSETQ. V gave up 4 bases and J gave up 2 bases, with 24 bases separating them. This record belongs to a study of blood T cell repertoires in COVID-19. The protocol was immunoSEQ multiplex PCR, while the TCRdb copy is restricted to in-frame clones and leaves out a portion. There are about 320,000 clones in the sample; around 89% occur only once, and about 1.5% lies in the top ten. The sample was peripheral blood. The sequence derives from a woman in her 30s with COVID-19, enrolled during active disease. V usage is TRBV5-1 and J usage is TRBJ1-2; possibly TRBD1 for D (6 bases). The CDR3 is CASSLGGRGLAINYGYTF. CDR3 DNA sequence: TGCGCCAGCAGCCTGGGAGGCAGGGGCCTTGCTATCAACTATGGCTACACCTTC.